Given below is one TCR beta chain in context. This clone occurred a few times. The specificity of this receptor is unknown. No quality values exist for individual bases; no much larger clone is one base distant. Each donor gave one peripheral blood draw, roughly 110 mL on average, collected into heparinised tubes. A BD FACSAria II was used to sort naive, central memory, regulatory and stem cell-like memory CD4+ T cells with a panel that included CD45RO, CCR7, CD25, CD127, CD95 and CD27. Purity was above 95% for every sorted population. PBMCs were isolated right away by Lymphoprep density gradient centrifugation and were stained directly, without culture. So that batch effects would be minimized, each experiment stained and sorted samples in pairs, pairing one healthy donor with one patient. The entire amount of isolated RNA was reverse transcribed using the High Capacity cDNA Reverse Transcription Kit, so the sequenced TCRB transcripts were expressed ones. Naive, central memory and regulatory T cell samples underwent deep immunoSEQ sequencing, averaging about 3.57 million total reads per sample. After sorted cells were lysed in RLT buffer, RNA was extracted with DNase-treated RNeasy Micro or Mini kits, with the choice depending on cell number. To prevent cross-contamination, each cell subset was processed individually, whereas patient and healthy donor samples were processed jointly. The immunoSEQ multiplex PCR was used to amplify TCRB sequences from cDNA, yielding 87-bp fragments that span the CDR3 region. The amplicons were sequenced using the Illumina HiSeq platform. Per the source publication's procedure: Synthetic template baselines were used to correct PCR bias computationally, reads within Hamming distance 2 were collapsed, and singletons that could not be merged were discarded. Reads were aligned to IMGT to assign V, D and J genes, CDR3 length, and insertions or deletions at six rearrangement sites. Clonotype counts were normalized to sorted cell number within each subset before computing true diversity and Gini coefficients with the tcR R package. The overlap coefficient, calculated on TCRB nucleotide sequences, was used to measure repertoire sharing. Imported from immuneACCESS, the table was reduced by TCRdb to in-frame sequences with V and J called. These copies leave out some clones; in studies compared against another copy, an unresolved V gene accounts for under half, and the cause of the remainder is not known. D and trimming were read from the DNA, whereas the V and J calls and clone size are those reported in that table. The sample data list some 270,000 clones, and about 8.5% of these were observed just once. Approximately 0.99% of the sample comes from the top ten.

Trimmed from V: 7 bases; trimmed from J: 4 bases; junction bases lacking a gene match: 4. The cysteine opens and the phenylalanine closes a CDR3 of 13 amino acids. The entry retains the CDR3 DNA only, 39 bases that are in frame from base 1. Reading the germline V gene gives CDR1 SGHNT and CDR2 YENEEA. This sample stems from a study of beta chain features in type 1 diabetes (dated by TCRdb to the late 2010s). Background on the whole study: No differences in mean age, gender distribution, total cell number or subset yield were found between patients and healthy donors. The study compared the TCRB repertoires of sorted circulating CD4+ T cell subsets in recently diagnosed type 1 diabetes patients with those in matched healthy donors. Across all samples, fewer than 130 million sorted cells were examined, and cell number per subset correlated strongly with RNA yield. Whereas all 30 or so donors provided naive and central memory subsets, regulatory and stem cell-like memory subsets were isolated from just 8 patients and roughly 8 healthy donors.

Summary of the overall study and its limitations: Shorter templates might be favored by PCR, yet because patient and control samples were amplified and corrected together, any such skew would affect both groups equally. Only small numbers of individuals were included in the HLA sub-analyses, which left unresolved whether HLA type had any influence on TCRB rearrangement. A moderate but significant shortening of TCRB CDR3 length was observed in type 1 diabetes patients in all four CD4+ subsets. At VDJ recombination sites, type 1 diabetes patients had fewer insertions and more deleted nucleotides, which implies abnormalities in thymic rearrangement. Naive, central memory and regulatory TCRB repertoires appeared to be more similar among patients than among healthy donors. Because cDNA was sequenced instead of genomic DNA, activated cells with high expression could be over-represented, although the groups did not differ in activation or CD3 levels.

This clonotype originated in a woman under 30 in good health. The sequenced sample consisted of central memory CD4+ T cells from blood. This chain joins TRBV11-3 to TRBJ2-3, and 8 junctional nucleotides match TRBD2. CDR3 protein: CASTPGGSDTQYF. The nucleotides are TGTGCCAGCACGCCGGGAGGGTCAGATACGCAGTATTTT.